Sequencing of this TCR beta chain was carried out in a study of metastatic and nonmetastatic thyroid tumors. Study overall: Samples came from malignant and benign thyroid patients, and repertoires were compared across blood and tumor or nodule tissue.

Whole-study results and caveats: Within blood and tumor, benign nodules reportedly had significantly lower TCR beta diversity than malignant thyroid tumors did.

Methods used by the authors: A classifier of distant metastasis in papillary thyroid cancer was built from CDR3 differences (across clinicopathological groups). Via MiXCR, TCRdb re-called the PCR reads. None of the V and J calls come from the authors' own analysis; TCRdb made them. The data contain tens of thousands of clones, roughly 15% of them singletons. Until they underwent thyroid surgery, no patient had received any treatment. This clone was seen ten or more times. The antigen is unknown. Per germline, CDR1 PRHDT and CDR2 FYEKMQ (reference sequence). This CDR3 is built from 16 residues. V gave up 5 bases and J gave up 0 bases, with 16 bases separating them.

Sequenced sample: blood. This sequence originates from a male donor with papillary thyroid cancer or a benign thyroid nodule (not recorded which). Some clones in this sample may be carry-over from other donors' samples. The chain couples TRBV13 to TRBJ1-1, with a weak D call TRBD1 (6 bases). The CDR3 reads CASSLGGRHMNTEAFF. DNA for the CDR3: TGTGCCAGCAGCCTCGGGGGCCGGCACATGAACACTGAAGCTTTCTTT.